The sequence of this T cell receptor (beta chain) was determined in a study of blood T cell repertoires in COVID-19. As originally analysed: From reference gene primer amplification, estimates of nucleated cell counts were derived. The assay was immunoSEQ multiplex PCR, and TCRdb's table has in-frame clones only and misses some. The D gene and trimming were derived from the DNA, and the V and J assignments and clone size from that table. The sample gives some 100,000 clones, just over 85% of which show up once; around 2% is in the top ten. In Seattle, patients joined the study during active infection and were tracked longitudinally. The clonotype comes from a man aged 50-59 years with COVID-19, enrolled during active disease. Sample: peripheral blood.

In nucleotides, the CDR3 is TGTGCCAGCAGCTTTGACAGGGAATCCAATGAGCAGTTCTTC. This encodes CASSFDRESNEQFF. This sequence joins TRBV7-3 and TRBJ2-1; TRBD1 matches at 7 bases. This CDR3 is built from 14 residues. The ends lost 3 bases at V and 6 bases at J; junction bases unmatched: 5. From germline, CDR1 is SGHTA and CDR2 FQGTGA.